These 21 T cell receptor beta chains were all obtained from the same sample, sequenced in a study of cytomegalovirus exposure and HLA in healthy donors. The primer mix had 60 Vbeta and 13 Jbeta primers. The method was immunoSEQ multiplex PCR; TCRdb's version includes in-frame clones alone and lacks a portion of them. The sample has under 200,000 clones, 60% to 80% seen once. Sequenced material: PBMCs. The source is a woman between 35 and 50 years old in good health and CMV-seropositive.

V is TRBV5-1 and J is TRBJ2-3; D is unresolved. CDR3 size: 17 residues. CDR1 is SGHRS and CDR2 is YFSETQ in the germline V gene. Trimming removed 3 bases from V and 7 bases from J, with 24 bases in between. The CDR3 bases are TGCGCCAGCAGCTCCCCCGCGTCTAACCCCTCACTGCATACGCAGTATTTT. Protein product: CASSSPASNPSLHTQYF.

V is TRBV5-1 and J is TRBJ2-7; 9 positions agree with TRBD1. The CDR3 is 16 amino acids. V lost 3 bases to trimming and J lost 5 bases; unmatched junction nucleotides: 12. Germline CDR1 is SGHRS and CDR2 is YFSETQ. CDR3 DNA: TGCGCCAGCAGCTCGAATCCGGGACAGGGTGTCAACGAGCAGTACTTC. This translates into CASSSNPGQGVNEQYF. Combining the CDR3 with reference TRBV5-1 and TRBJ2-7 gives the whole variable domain KAGVTQTPRYLIKTRGQQVTLSCSPISGHRSVSWYQQTPGQGLQFLFEYFSETQRNKGNFPGRFSGRQFSNSRSEMNVSTLELGDSALYLCASSSNPGQGVNEQYFGPGTRLTVT.

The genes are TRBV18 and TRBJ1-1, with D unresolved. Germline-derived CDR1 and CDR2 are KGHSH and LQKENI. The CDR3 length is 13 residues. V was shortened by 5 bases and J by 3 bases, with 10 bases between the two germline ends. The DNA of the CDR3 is TGTGCCAGCTCATCAACTGGAGACACTGAAGCTTTCTTT. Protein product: CASSSTGDTEAFF.

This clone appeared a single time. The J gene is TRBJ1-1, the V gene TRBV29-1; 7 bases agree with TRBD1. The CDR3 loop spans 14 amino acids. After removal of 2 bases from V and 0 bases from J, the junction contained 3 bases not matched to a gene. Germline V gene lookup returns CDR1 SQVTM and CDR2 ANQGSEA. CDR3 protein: CSVEPGTVNTEAFF. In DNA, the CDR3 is TGCAGCGTTGAACCGGGGACAGTGAACACTGAAGCTTTCTTT.

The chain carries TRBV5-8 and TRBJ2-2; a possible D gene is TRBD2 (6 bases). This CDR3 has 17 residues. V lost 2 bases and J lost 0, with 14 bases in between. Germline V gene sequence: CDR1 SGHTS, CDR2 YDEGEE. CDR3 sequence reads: CASSFGSGPTNTGELFF. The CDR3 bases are TGTGCCAGCAGCTTCGGGAGTGGGCCCACGAACACCGGGGAGCTGTTTTTT.

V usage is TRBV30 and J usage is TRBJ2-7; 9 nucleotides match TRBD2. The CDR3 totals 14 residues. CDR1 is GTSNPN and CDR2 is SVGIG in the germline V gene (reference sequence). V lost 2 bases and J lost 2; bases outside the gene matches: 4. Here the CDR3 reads CAWSLAGATYEQYF. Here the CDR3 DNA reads TGTGCCTGGAGTTTAGCGGGAGCTACCTACGAGCAGTACTTC. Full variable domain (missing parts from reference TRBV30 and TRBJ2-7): SQTIHQWPATLVQPVGSPLSLECTVEGTSNPNLYWYRQAAGRGLQLLFYSVGIGQISSEVPQNLSASRPQDRQFILSSKKLLLSDSGFYLCAWSLAGATYEQYFGPGTRLTVT.

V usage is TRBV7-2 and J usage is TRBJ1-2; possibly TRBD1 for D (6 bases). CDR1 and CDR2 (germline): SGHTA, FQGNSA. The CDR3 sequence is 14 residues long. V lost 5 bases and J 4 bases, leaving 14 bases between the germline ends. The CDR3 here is CASSPGASGYGYTF. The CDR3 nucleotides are TGTGCCAGCAGCCCAGGGGCATCAGGCTATGGCTACACCTTC.

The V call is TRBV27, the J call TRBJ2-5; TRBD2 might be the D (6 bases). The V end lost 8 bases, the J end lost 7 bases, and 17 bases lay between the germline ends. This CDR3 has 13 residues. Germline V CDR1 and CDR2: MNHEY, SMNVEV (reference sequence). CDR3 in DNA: TGTGCCAGCGGAGTGGGGGGACCGGGGACCCAGTACTTC. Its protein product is CASGVGGPGTQYF.

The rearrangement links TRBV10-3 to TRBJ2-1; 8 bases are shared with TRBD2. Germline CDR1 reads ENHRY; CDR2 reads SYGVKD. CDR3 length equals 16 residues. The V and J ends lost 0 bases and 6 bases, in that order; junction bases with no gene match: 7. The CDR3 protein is CAISESRAGAANEQFF. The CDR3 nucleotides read TGTGCCATCAGTGAGTCCCGAGCGGGGGCCGCCAATGAGCAGTTCTTC.

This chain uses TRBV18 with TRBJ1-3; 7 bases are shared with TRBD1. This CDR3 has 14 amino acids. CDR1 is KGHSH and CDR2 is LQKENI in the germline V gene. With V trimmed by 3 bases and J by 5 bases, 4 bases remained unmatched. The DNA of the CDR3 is TGTGCCAGCTCACCCGAACAGGGGAGAAACACCATATATTTT. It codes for CASSPEQGRNTIYF.

The CDR3 here is CASSEAYNEQFF. The CDR3 DNA reads TGTGCCAGCAGCGAGGCCTACAATGAGCAGTTCTTC. V gene TRBV27 combines with J gene TRBJ2-1; D is uncertain. The CDR3 has 12 residues. Germline V gives CDR1 MNHEY, CDR2 SMNVEV (reference sequence). V dropped 6 bases and J dropped 2 bases, with 5 bases sitting between them.

The chain's CDR3 is CASSAGTGVLETQYF. The DNA of the CDR3 is TGTGCCAGCAGCGCAGGGACAGGGGTTTTAGAGACCCAGTACTTC. The chain links TRBV7-9 to TRBJ2-5, with 10 positions matching TRBD1. Looked up from germline, CDR1 is SEHNR and CDR2 is FQNEAQ (reference sequence). The CDR3 contains 15 residues. V was clipped by 5 bases and J by 4 bases; unmatched bases: 7.

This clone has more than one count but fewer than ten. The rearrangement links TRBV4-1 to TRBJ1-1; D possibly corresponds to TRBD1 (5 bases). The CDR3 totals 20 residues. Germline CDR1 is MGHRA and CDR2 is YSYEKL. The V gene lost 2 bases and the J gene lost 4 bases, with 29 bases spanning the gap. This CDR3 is CASSQFRYSGTQRRSTEAFF. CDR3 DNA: TGCGCCAGCAGCCAATTCAGGTATTCCGGGACTCAACGAAGGAGCACTGAAGCTTTCTTT.

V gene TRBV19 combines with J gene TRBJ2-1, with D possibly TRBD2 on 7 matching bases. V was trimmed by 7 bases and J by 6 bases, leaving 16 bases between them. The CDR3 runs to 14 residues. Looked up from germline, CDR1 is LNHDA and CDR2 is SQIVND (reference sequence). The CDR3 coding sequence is TGTGCCAGTAAGGGGGGAGGGCAGTTCAATGAGCAGTTCTTC. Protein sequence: CASKGGGQFNEQFF.

The CDR3 nucleotides are TGTGCCAGCGTAGGAGATGCTGGACTGGCAGATACGCAGTATTTT. The encoded protein is CASVGDAGLADTQYF. This chain connects TRBV6-1 to TRBJ2-3; D perhaps matches TRBD2 (5 bases). The CDR3 has 15 residues. The germline V gene encodes CDR1 MNHNS and CDR2 SASEGT. The V end lost 8 bases, the J end lost 4 bases, and 19 bases lay between the germline ends.

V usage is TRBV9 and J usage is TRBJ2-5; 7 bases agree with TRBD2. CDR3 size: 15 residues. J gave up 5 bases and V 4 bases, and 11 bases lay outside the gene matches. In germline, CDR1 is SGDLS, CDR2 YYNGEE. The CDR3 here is CASSHSELAIETQYF. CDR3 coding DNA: TGTGCCAGCAGCCACTCAGAACTAGCGATCGAGACCCAGTACTTC.

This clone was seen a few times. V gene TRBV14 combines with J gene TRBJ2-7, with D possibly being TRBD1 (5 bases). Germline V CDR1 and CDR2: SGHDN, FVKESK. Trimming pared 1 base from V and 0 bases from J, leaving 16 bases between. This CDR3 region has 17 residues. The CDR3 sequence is CASSQGPRQISSYEQYF. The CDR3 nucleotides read TGTGCCAGCAGCCAAGGGCCGAGACAGATAAGCTCCTACGAGCAGTACTTC.

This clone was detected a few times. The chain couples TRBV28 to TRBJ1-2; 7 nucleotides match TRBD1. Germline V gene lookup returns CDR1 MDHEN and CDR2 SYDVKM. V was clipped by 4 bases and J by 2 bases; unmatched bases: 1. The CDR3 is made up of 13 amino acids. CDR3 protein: CASSSGQNYGYTF. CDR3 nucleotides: TGTGCCAGCAGTTCGGGACAGAACTATGGCTACACCTTC.

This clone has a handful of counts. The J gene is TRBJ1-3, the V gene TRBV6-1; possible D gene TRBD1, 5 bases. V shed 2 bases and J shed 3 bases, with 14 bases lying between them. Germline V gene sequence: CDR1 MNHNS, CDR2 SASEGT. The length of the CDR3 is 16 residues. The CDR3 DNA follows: TGTGCCAGCAGTGAACCGGGGGGATATGATGGAAACACCATATATTTT. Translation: CASSEPGGYDGNTIYF.

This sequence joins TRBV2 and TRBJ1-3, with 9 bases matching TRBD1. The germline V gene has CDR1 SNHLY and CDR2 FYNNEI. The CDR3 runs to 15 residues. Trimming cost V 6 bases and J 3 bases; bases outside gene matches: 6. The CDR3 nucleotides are TGTGCCAGCAGAGGAACGGACAGGGGTGGAAACACCATATATTTT. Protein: CASRGTDRGGNTIYF.

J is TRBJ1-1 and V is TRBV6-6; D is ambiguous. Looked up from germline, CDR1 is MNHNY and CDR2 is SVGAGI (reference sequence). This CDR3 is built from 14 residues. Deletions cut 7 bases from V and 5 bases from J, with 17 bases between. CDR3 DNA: TGTGCCAGCACCCAGCCCTCGGAGAGAACTGAAGCTTTCTTT. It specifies CASTQPSERTEAFF.